This TCR beta chain emerged from a study of technical replicates of blood from several donors. The V gene end was trimmed by 3 bases and the J gene end by 5 bases; junction bases not matched to a gene: 2. This CDR3 is built from 14 residues. Germline V gene data show CDR1 as SGHKS and CDR2 as YYEKEE (reference sequence). Assay: immunoSEQ multiplex PCR; the TCRdb copy retains only in-frame clones and omits some. The table lists about 73,000 clones, 90% to 95% of them singletons, with about 4.7% in the top ten. This chain uses TRBV5-5 with TRBJ1-6; 7 bases align to TRBD1. Sequenced sample: PBMCs. This clonotype was obtained from a human donor in good health. Some clones in this sample may be carry-over from other donors' samples. The CDR3 spells CASSWTGDNSPLHF. In DNA form, the CDR3 reads TGTGCCAGCAGCTGGACAGGAGATAATTCACCCCTCCACTTT.